This TCR beta chain was sequenced during a study of blood T cell repertoires in COVID-19. Study-wide background: Acute and convalescent COVID-19 specimens originated in the United States, Italy and Spain. PBMCs, B-cell-depleted T cells, or T cells provided the cDNA or gDNA that made up the material.

TCRdb's table, derived via immunoSEQ multiplex PCR, lists solely in-frame clones and lacks some. This sample has around 220,000 clones, with over 75% found just once. The CDR3 sequence is 16 residues long. CDR1 and CDR2 (germline): KGHSH, LQKENI. V lost 2 bases to trimming and J lost 0 bases; unmatched junction nucleotides: 4. The TCR originated in a human donor in a cohort sampled during active COVID-19. V and J are TRBV18 and TRBJ1-5; 7 bases are a match to TRBD1. Input material: peripheral blood. The CDR3 sequence is CASSPFGTDSNQPQHF. The CDR3 DNA reads TGTGCCAGCTCACCATTCGGGACAGATAGCAATCAGCCCCAGCATTTT.